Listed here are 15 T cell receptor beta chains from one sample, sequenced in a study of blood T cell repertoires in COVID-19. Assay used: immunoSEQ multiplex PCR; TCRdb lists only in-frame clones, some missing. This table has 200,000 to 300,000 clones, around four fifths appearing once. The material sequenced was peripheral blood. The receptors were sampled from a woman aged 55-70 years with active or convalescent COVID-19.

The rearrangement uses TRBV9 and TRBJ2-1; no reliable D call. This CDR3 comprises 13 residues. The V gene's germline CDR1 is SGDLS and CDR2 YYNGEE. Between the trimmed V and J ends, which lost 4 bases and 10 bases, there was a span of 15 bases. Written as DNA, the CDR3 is TGTGCCAGCAGCCCCACGGTGCCAATCGAGCAGTTCTTC. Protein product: CASSPTVPIEQFF.

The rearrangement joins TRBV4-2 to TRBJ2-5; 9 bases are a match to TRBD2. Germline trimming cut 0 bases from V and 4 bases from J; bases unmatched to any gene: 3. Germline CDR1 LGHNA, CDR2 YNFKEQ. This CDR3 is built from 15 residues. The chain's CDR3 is CASSQDGTSRETQYF. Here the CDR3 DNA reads TGTGCCAGCAGCCAAGATGGGACTAGCCGAGAGACCCAGTACTTC.

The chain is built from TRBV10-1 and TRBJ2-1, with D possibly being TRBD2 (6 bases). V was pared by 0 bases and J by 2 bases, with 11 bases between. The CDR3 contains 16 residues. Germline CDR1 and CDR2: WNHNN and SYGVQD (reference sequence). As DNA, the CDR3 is TGCGCCAGCAGTGAGTCGGGCGGGATTCCCTACAATGAGCAGTTCTTC. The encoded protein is CASSESGGIPYNEQFF.

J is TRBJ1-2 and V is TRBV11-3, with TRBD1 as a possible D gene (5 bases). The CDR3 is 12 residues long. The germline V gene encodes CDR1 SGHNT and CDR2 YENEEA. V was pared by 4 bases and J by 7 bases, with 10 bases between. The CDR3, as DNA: TGTGCCAGCAGCTCAACAGGTGGTGGCTACACCTTC. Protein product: CASSSTGGGYTF.

The CDR3 here is CASSQGLPQFF. The CDR3 coding sequence is TGTGCCAGCAGCCAGGGACTACCCCAGTTCTTC. The rearrangement uses TRBV5-8 and TRBJ2-1; 7 nucleotides agree with TRBD2. Germline CDR1 and CDR2: SGHTS and YDEGEE. There are 11 residues in the CDR3. V trimming: 4 bases; J trimming: 13 bases; junction bases outside the gene matches: 5.

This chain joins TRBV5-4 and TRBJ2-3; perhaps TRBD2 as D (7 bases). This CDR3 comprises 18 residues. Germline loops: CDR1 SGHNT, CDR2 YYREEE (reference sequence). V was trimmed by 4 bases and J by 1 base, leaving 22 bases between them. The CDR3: CASSRSGRWGGGTDTQYF. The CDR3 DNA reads TGTGCCAGCAGCCGCTCAGGGCGGTGGGGGGGCGGCACAGATACGCAGTATTTT.

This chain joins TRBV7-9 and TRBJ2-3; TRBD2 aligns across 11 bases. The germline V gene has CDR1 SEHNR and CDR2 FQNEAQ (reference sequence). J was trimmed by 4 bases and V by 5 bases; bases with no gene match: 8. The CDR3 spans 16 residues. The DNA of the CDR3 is TGTGCCAGCAGCCGAATTAGCGGGAGGGGTGCAGATACGCAGTATTTT. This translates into CASSRISGRGADTQYF.

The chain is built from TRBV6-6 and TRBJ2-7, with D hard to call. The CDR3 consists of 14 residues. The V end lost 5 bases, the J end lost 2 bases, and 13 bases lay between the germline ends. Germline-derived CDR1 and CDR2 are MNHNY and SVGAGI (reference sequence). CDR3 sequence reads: CASSLLGRPYEQYF. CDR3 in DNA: TGTGCCAGCAGTCTGCTGGGCAGGCCCTACGAGCAGTACTTC.

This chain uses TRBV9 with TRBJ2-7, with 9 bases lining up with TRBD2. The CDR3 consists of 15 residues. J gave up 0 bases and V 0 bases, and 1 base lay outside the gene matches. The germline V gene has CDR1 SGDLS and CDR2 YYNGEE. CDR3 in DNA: TGTGCCAGCAGCGTAGGCGGGAGGGCCTCCTACGAGCAGTACTTC. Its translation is CASSVGGRASYEQYF.

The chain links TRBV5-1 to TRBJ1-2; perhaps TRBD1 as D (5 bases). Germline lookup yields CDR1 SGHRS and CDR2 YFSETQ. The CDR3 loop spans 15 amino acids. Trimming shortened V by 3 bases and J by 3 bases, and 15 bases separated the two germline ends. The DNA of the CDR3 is TGCGCCAGCAGCTCGTTGGGGAGGGGTGACTATGGCTACACCTTC. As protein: CASSSLGRGDYGYTF.

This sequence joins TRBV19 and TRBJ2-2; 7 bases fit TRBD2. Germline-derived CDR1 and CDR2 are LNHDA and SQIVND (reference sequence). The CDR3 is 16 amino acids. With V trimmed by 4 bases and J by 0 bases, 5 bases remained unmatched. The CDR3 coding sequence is TGTGCCAGTAGTAGCAGCGGGACTGCGAACACCGGGGAGCTGTTTTTT. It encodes CASSSSGTANTGELFF.

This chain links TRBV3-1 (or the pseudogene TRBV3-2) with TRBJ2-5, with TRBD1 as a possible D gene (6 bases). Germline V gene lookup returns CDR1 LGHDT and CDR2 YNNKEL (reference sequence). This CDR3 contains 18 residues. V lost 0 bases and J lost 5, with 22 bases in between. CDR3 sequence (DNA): TGTGCCAGCAGCCAAGATGGGGGAACCGGGACATGGGGGGAGACCCAGTACTTC. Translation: CASSQDGGTGTWGETQYF.

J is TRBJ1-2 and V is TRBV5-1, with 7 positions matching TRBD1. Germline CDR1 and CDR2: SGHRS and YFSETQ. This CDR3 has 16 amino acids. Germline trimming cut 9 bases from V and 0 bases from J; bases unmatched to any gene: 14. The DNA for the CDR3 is TGCGCCAACAGTCCGGCGGAGGGGACAGCTAACTATGGCTACACCTTC. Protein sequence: CANSPAEGTANYGYTF.

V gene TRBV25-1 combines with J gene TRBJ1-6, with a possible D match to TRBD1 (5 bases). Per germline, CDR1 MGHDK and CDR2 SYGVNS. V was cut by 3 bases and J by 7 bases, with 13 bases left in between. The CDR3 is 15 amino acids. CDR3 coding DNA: TGTGCCAGCAGTGATGATCAGGGCGGCAATTCACCCCTCCACTTT. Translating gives CASSDDQGGNSPLHF. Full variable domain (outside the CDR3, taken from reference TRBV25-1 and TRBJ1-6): EADIYQTPRYLVIGTGKKITLECSQTMGHDKMYWYQQDPGMELHLIHYSYGVNSTEKGDLSSESTVSRIRTEHFPLTLESARPSHTSQYLCASSDDQGGNSPLHFGNGTRLTVT.

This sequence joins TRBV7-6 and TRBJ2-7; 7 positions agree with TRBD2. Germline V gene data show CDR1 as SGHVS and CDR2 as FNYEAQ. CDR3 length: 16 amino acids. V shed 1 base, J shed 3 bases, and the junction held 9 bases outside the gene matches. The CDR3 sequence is CASSLVGGSNYYEQYF. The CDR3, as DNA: TGTGCCAGCAGCTTAGTCGGGGGGTCGAATTACTACGAGCAGTACTTC. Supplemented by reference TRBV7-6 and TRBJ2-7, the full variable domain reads GAGVSQSPRYKVTKRGQDVALRCDPISGHVSLYWYRQALGQGPEFLTYFNYEAQQDKSGLPNDRFSAERPEGSISTLTIQRTEQRDSAMYRCASSLVGGSNYYEQYFGPGTRLTVT.